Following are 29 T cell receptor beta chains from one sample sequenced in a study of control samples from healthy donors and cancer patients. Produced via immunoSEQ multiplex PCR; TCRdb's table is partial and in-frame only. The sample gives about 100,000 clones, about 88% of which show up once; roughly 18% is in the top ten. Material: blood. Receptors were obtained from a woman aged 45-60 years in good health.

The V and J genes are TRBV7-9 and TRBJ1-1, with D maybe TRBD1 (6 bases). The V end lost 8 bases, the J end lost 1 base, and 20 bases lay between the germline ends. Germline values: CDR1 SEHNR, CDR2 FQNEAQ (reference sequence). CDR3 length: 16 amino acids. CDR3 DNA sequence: TGTGCCAGCGGGGGGAAACCGGGACACAAGAACACTGAAGCTTTCTTT. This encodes CASGGKPGHKNTEAFF.

CDR3 loop: CAKTGTVRSGANVLTF. The CDR3 DNA sequence: TGTGCCAAAACCGGGACAGTCCGTTCTGGGGCCAACGTCCTGACTTTC. V is TRBV2 and J is TRBJ2-6; TRBD1 aligns across 7 bases. This CDR3 contains 16 residues. The V and J ends lost 10 bases and 1 base, in that order; junction bases with no gene match: 10. The V gene's germline CDR1 is SNHLY and CDR2 FYNNEI.

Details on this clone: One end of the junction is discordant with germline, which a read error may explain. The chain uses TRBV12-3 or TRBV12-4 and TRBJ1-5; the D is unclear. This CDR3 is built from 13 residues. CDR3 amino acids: CASRRRSTQPQHF. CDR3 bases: TGTGCCAGCCGACGGAGGAGCACTCAGCCCCAGCATTTT.

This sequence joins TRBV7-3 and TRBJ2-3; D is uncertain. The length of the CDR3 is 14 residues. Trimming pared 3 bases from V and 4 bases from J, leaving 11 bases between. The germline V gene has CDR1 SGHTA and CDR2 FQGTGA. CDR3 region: CASSFLSPADTQYF. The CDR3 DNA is TGTGCCAGCAGCTTCCTCTCGCCCGCAGATACGCAGTATTTT.

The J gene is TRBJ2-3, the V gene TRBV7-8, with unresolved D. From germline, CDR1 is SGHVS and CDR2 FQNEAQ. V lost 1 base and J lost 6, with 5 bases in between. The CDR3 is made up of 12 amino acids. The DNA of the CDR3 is TGTGCCAGCAGCTTAGATAAGGATACGCAGTATTTT. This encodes CASSLDKDTQYF.

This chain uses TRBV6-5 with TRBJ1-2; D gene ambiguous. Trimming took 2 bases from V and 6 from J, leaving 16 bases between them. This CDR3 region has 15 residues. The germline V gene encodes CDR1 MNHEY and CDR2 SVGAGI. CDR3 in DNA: TGTGCCAGCAGTTACCGCTCTGGGCGCCGCAATGGCTACACCTTC. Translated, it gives CASSYRSGRRNGYTF.

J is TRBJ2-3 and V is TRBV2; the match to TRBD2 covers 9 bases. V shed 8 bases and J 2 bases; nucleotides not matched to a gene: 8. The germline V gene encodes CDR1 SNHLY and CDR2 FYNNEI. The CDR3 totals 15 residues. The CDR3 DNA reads TGTGCCAGCCAGACTAGCGGTTCACCCACAGATACGCAGTATTTT. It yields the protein CASQTSGSPTDTQYF. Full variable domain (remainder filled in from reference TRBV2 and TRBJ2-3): EPEVTQTPSHQVTQMGQEVILRCVPISNHLYFYWYRQILGQKVEFLVSFYNNEISEKSEIFDDQFSVERPDGSNFTLKIRSTKLEDSAMYFCASQTSGSPTDTQYFGPGTRLTVL.

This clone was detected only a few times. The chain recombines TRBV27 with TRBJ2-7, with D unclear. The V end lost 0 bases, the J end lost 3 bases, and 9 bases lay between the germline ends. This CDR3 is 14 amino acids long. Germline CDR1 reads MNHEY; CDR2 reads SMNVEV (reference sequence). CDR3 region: CASSLSPLDYEQYV. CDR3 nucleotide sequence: TGTGCCAGCAGTTTATCGCCACTCGACTACGAGCAGTACGTC.

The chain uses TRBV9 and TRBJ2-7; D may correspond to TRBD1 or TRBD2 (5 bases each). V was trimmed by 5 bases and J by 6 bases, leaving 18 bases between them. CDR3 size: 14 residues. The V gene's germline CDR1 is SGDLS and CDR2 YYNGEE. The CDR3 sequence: CASSEGSPGREQYF. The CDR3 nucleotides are TGTGCCAGCAGTGAGGGATCGCCGGGGCGCGAGCAGTACTTC.

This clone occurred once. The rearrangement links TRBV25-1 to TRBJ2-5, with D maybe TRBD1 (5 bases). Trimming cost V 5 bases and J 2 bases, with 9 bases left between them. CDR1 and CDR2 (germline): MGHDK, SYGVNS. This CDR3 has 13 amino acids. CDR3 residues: CASSTQGQETQYF. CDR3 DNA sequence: TGTGCCAGCAGTACCCAGGGTCAAGAGACCCAGTACTTC.

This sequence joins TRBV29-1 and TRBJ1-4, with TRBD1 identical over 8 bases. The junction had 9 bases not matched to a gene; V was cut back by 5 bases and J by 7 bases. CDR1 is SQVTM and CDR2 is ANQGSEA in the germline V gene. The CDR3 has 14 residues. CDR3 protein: CSVLSGGAGEKLFF. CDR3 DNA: TGCAGCGTTCTATCAGGGGGCGCAGGTGAAAAACTGTTTTTT.

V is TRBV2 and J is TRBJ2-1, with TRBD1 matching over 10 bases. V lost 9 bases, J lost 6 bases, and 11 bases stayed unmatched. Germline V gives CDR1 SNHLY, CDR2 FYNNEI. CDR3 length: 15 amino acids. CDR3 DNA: TGTGCCAGATTTGAACCGGGACAGGGGTTCAATGAGCAGTTCTTC. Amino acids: CARFEPGQGFNEQFF. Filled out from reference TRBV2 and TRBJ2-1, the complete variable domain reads EPEVTQTPSHQVTQMGQEVILRCVPISNHLYFYWYRQILGQKVEFLVSFYNNEISEKSEIFDDQFSVERPDGSNFTLKIRSTKLEDSAMYFCARFEPGQGFNEQFFGPGTRLTVL.

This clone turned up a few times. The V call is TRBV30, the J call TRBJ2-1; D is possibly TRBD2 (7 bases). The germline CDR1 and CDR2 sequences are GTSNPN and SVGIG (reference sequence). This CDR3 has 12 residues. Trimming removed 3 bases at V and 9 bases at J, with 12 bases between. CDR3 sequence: CAWRGGPSEQFF. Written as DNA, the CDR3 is TGTGCCTGGAGGGGGGGGCCGAGTGAGCAGTTCTTC.

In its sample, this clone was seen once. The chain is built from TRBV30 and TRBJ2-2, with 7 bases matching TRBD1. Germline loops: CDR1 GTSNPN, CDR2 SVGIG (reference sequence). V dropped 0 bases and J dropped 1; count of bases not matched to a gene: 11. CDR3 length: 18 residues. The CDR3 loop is CAWSVRISGTENTGELFF. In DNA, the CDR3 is TGTGCCTGGAGTGTAAGGATTTCCGGGACAGAGAACACCGGGGAGCTGTTTTTT.

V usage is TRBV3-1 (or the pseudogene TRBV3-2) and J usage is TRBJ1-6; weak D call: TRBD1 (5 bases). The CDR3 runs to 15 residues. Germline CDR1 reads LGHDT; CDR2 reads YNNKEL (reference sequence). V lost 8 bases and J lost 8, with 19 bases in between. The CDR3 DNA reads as TGTGCCAGCTCAGGGATAATCTCCTCGTATTCACCCCTCCACTTT. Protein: CASSGIISSYSPLHF.

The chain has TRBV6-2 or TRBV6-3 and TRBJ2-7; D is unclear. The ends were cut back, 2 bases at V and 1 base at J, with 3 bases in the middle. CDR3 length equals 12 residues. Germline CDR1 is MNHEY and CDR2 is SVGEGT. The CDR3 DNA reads TGTGCCAGCAGTTACCCTTCCTACGAGCAGTACTTC. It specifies CASSYPSYEQYF.

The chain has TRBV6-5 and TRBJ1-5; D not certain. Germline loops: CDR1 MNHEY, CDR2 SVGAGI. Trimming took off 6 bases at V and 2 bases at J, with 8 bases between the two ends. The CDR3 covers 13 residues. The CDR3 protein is CASSPLGNQPQHF. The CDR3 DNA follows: TGTGCCAGCAGCCCCTTAGGCAATCAGCCCCAGCATTTT.

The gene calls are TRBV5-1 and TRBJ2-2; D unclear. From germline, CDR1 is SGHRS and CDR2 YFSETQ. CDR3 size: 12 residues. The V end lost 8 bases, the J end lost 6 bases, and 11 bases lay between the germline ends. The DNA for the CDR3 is TGCGCCAGTCTATCGGGCGCCGGGGAGCTGTTTTTT. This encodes CASLSGAGELFF.

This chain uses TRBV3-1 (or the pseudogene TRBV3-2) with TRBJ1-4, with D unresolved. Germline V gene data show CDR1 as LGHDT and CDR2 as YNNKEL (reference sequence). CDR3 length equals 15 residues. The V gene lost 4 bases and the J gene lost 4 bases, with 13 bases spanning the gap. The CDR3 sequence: CASSPVGAINEKLFF. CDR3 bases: TGTGCCAGCAGCCCAGTGGGCGCCATTAATGAAAAACTGTTTTTT.

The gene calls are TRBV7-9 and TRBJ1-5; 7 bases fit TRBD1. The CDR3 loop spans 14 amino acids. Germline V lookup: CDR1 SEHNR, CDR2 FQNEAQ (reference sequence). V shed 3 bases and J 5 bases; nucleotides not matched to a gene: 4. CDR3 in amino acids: CASSFLGTDQPQHF. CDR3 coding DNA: TGTGCCAGCAGCTTCCTCGGGACAGATCAGCCCCAGCATTTT.

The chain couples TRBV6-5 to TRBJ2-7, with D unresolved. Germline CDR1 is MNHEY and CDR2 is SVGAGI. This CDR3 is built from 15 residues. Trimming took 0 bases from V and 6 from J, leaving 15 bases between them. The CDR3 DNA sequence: TGTGCCAGCAGTTACTCTTGGCAGCCCGCGAGCGAGCAGTACTTC. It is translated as CASSYSWQPASEQYF.

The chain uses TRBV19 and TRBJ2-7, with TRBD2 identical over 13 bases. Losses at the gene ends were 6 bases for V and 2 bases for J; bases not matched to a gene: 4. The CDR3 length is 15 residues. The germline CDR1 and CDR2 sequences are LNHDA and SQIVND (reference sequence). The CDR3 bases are TGTGCCAGTAGCCGGGGGACTAGCGGGACCTACGAGCAGTACTTC. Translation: CASSRGTSGTYEQYF. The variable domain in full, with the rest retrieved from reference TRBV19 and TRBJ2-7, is DGGITQSPKYLFRKEGQNVTLSCEQNLNHDAMYWYRQDPGQGLRLIYYSQIVNDFQKGDIAEGYSVSREKKESFPLTVTSAQKNPTAFYLCASSRGTSGTYEQYFGPGTRLTVT.

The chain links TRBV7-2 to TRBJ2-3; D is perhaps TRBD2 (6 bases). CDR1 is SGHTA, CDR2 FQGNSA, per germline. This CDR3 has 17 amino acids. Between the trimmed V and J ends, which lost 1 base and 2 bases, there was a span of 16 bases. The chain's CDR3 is CASSLVPGGAVTDTQYF. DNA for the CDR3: TGTGCCAGCAGCTTAGTTCCGGGCGGGGCCGTCACAGATACGCAGTATTTT.

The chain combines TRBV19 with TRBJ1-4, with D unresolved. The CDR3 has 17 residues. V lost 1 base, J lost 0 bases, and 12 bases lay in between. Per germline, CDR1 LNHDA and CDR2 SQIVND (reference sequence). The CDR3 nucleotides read TGTGCCAGTAGTATAGGATGGGGAGTTGCAACTAATGAAAAACTGTTTTTT. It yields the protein CASSIGWGVATNEKLFF. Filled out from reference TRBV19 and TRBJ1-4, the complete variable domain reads DGGITQSPKYLFRKEGQNVTLSCEQNLNHDAMYWYRQDPGQGLRLIYYSQIVNDFQKGDIAEGYSVSREKKESFPLTVTSAQKNPTAFYLCASSIGWGVATNEKLFFGSGTQLSVL.

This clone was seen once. The CDR3 DNA sequence: TGTGCCAGCAAGACACAGGGGGCTGGAAACACCATATATTTT. Its translation: CASKTQGAGNTIYF. The V call is TRBV6-5, the J call TRBJ1-3; 8 positions agree with TRBD1. The CDR3 runs to 14 residues. The junction had 4 bases not matched to a gene; V was cut back by 7 bases and J by 2 bases. Germline loops: CDR1 MNHEY, CDR2 SVGAGI.

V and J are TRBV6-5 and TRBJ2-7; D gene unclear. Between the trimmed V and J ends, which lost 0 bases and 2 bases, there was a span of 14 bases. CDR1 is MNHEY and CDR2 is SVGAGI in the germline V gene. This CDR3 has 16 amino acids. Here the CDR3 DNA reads TGTGCCAGCAGTTACTCATGTTTACCCGTTGCCTACGAGCAGTACGTC. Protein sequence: CASSYSCLPVAYEQYV.

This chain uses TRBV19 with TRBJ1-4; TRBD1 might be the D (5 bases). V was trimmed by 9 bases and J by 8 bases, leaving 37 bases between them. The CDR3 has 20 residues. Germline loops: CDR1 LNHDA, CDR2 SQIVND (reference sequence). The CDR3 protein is CASATDGTNPSFWGPEKLFF. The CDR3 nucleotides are TGTGCCAGCGCTACTGACGGGACCAACCCGAGTTTTTGGGGACCCGAAAAACTGTTTTTT. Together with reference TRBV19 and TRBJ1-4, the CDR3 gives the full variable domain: DGGITQSPKYLFRKEGQNVTLSCEQNLNHDAMYWYRQDPGQGLRLIYYSQIVNDFQKGDIAEGYSVSREKKESFPLTVTSAQKNPTAFYLCASATDGTNPSFWGPEKLFFGSGTQLSVL.

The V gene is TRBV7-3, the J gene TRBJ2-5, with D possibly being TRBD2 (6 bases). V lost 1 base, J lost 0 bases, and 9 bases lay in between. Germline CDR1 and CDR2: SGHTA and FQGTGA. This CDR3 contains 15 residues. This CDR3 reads CASSLIGGNQETQYF. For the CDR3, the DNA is TGTGCCAGCAGCTTAATTGGGGGGAACCAAGAGACCCAGTACTTC.

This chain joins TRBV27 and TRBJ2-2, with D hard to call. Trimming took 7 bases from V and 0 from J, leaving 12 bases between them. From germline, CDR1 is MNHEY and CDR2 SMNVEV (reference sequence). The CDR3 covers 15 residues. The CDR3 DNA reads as TGTGCCAGCATGCTGAGAATTGCGAACACCGGGGAGCTGTTTTTT. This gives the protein CASMLRIANTGELFF.